The next 8 T cell receptor beta chains were all read from a single sample in a study of type 1 and type 2 diabetes patients. The PCR template was genomic DNA. The TCR beta CDR3 region was amplified using 30 forward and 13 reverse primers. TCRdb ran MiXCR on the multiplex PCR reads and lists one entry per CDR3 protein. The profile shows under 300,000 distinct CDR3 sequences, 45% to 60% of them singletons. The sequenced sample consisted of peripheral blood mononuclear cells (PBMCs). The receptors shown here come from a young man with type 2 diabetes.

This chain uses TRBV27 with TRBJ1-1, with D possibly being TRBD1 (5 bases). Trimming cost V 6 bases and J 0 bases, with 14 bases left between them. The germline V gene encodes CDR1 MNHEY and CDR2 SMNVEV (reference sequence). The length of the CDR3 is 15 residues. This CDR3 reads CASRDTDLMNTEAFF. CDR3 in DNA: TGTGCCAGCAGGGACACGGACCTCATGAACACTGAAGCTTTCTTT.

This chain uses TRBV28 with TRBJ2-5, with D perhaps matching TRBD2 (6 bases). The CDR3 has 15 amino acids. V lost 4 bases to trimming and J lost 1 base, with 13 bases between them. CDR1 and CDR2 from the germline V gene are MDHEN and SYDVKM. The CDR3 here is CASSYSHGGQETQYF. CDR3 in DNA: TGTGCCAGCAGTTACTCCCACGGGGGCCAAGAGACCCAGTACTTC.

The chain carries TRBV2 and TRBJ2-2; D is perhaps TRBD1 or TRBD2 (5 bases each). V lost 6 bases and J 1 base, leaving 9 bases between the germline ends. This CDR3 has 14 residues. Germline CDR1 SNHLY, CDR2 FYNNEI. CDR3 sequence (DNA): TGTGCCAGCAGGGTGGGGGTGAACACCGGGGAGCTGTTTTTT. Translation: CASRVGVNTGELFF.

In this sample, this clonotype turned up once. The chain couples TRBV11-2 to TRBJ1-6, with D uncertain. The CDR3 runs to 17 residues. CDR1 and CDR2 from the germline V gene are SGHAT and FQNNGV. V was shortened by 0 bases and J by 6 bases, with 15 bases between the two germline ends. CDR3 amino acids: CASSLDQERRFNSPLHF. The CDR3 bases are TGTGCCAGCAGCTTAGATCAAGAGCGCCGATTTAATTCACCCCTCCACTTT.

This clonotype was seen a handful of times. The V call is TRBV6-6, the J call TRBJ2-3; 10 nucleotides match TRBD1. The V and J ends lost 2 bases and 4 bases, in that order; junction bases with no gene match: 3. Germline CDR1 MNHNY, CDR2 SVGAGI (reference sequence). The CDR3 is made up of 15 amino acids. CDR3 region: CASSYEGQGADTQYF. The CDR3 nucleotides are TGTGCCAGCAGTTACGAAGGACAGGGGGCAGATACGCAGTATTTT.

This rearrangement joins TRBV10-2 to TRBJ2-2, with D perhaps TRBD2 (6 bases). The V end lost 5 bases, the J end lost 3 bases, and 16 bases lay between the germline ends. Germline values: CDR1 WSHSY, CDR2 SAAADI. The CDR3 sequence is 16 residues long. Written as DNA, the CDR3 is TGCGCCAGCAGTTACTCGAACGCGGGACACACCGGGGAGCTGTTTTTT. Amino acid sequence: CASSYSNAGHTGELFF.

The chain joins TRBV7-8 to TRBJ1-1; 9 bases are a match to TRBD1. The J segment lost 3 bases and the V segment lost 4 bases, leaving 12 bases of the junction unmatched. The CDR3 length is 17 residues. CDR1 SGHVS and CDR2 FQNEAQ come from the germline V gene. The DNA of the CDR3 is TGTGCCAGCAGCTCCGGACGGTACCGACAGGGGGACACTGAAGCTTTCTTT. Residues: CASSSGRYRQGDTEAFF.

This clonotype was counted once. This rearrangement joins TRBV28 to TRBJ1-1; D gene ambiguous. The CDR3 covers 15 residues. Germline assignment: CDR1 MDHEN and CDR2 SYDVKM. The ends were cut back, 5 bases at V and 4 bases at J, with 17 bases in the middle. CDR3 sequence (DNA): TGTGCCAGCAGTCCATTCGATGGGGTAGCCACTGAAGCTTTCTTT. This codes for CASSPFDGVATEAFF.